This T cell receptor beta chain originates from a study of blood T cell repertoires in COVID-19. Study in general: Nucleic acid was either cDNA or gDNA, and it came from T cells, B-cell-depleted T cells, or PBMCs.

Measured with immunoSEQ multiplex PCR; TCRdb has only the in-frame clones, and not every one. The table includes some 270,000 clones, 75% to 90% detected once. The CDR3 is made up of 12 amino acids. Trimming left V 10 bases short and J 2 bases short, with 9 bases between. Sequenced: peripheral blood. This receptor was obtained from a woman aged 40 to 50 who had recovered from COVID-19. The chain carries TRBV12-3 or TRBV12-4 and TRBJ2-1; D gene ambiguous. CDR3 sequence (DNA): TGTGCCACTGGCCGGGCCTACAATGAGCAGTTCTTC. Protein product: CATGRAYNEQFF.